A single sample gave rise to the 27 T cell receptor beta chains below, sequenced in a study of prognosis after radiotherapy for stage I lung cancer (dated by TCRdb to 2020 to 2022). Data came from an Illumina HiSeq 3000. Two rounds of multiplex PCR were performed to amplify the TCR beta CDR3 region from genomic DNA. In the first round of PCR, primers specific to each TRBV and TRBJ gene were used, and the primer sequences are filed in Chinese patent CN105087789A. The public reads were run again by TCRdb, first through fastp at Q25 and then through MiXCR, and only productive beta chains were kept. Entries that share a CDR3 protein sequence are merged under the most common genes and DNA. Here the sample has 13,000 to 15,000 distinct CDR3 sequences; 25% to 35% occur a single time. The ten largest clones add up to more than 10% of the sample. The sequences come from PBMCs, collected before or after stereotactic body radiation therapy (not recorded which). The source is a donor over 45 with non-small cell lung cancer.

This clonotype has at least ten counts. This rearrangement joins TRBV3-1 to TRBJ2-5; 11 positions agree with TRBD2. Trimming cost V 4 bases and J 5 bases; bases outside gene matches: 6. The CDR3 spans 15 residues. CDR1 LGHDT and CDR2 YNNKEL come from the germline V gene (reference sequence). The CDR3 here is CASSRIAGGPETQYF. CDR3 in DNA: TGTGCCAGCAGCCGCATAGCGGGAGGGCCGGAGACCCAGTACTTC.

This clonotype was detected ten times or more. The chain couples TRBV3-1 to TRBJ2-5; 9 positions agree with TRBD2. V was clipped by 0 bases and J by 9 bases; unmatched bases: 14. The CDR3 covers 17 residues. Germline values: CDR1 LGHDT, CDR2 YNNKEL (reference sequence). The CDR3: CASSQDIAGAPRVAQYF. CDR3 sequence (DNA): TGTGCCAGCAGCCAAGATATAGCGGGGGCCCCGAGGGTTGCCCAGTACTTC.

The table lists this clonotype with many counts. The chain links TRBV18 to TRBJ2-2; D is unclear. The CDR3 has 12 residues. The V and J ends lost 8 bases and 7 bases respectively, with 11 bases between them. Germline CDR1 KGHSH, CDR2 LQKENI. The CDR3 loop is CASKLVLGELFF. The CDR3 DNA follows: TGTGCCAGCAAACTGGTTCTCGGGGAGCTGTTTTTT.

This chain uses TRBV20-1 with TRBJ2-1, with 14 nucleotides matching TRBD2. Per the germline V gene, CDR1 is DFQATT and CDR2 is SNEGSKA (reference sequence). V lost 6 bases to trimming and J lost 6 bases; unmatched junction nucleotides: 10. The length of the CDR3 is 16 residues. This chain's CDR3 is CSAKRLAGGHSNEQFF. The CDR3 DNA sequence: TGCAGTGCCAAGAGACTAGCGGGAGGGCACAGCAATGAGCAGTTCTTC.

Comments on this clonotype: Mismatch with germline at one junction end may stem from a read error. The chain uses TRBV6-1 and TRBJ2-1; D not resolved. The CDR3 extends over 12 amino acids. Germline V gene sequence: CDR1 MNHNS, CDR2 SASEGT. CDR3 coding DNA: TGTGCCGGCAGTGATAGGGTGTATGAGCAGTTCTTC. Amino acid sequence: CAGSDRVYEQFF.

By its share, this clonotype is medium-sized. The chain employs TRBV15 and TRBJ2-7; TRBD2 agrees at 8 bases. The trim removed 0 bases at V and 3 bases at J, leaving 7 bases unmatched. The germline CDR1 and CDR2 sequences are LNHNV and YYDKDF (reference sequence). The CDR3 loop spans 16 amino acids. CDR3 residues: CATSRDRGGRSYEQYF. CDR3 sequence (DNA): TGTGCCACCAGCAGAGATCGAGGCGGGAGGAGCTACGAGCAGTACTTC.

This clonotype was counted many times. Here the CDR3 reads CASSGILGKNEKLFF. DNA of the CDR3: TGTGCCAGCAGCGGCATCTTAGGAAAAAATGAAAAACTGTTTTTT. The chain is built from TRBV28 and TRBJ1-4; unclear D gene. Germline CDR1 and CDR2: MDHEN and SYDVKM. The CDR3 totals 15 residues. The V end lost 6 bases, the J end lost 5 bases, and 16 bases lay between the germline ends.

Remarks on this clonotype: One junction end does not reproduce the germline sequence, and a read error may be involved. This chain links TRBV28 with TRBJ2-3; D is undetermined. Per the germline V gene, CDR1 is MDHEN and CDR2 is SYDVKM. This CDR3 contains 16 residues. The CDR3 region has the DNA TGTGCCAGCAGTTTGGTGTACGGTTCAATCAGAGATACGCAGTTTTTT. Protein: CASSLVYGSIRDTQFF.

Judged by abundance, this clonotype is medium-sized. The chain carries TRBV28 and TRBJ2-7; TRBD2 might be the D (5 bases). Per the germline V gene, CDR1 is MDHEN and CDR2 is SYDVKM. The CDR3 is made up of 15 amino acids. V lost 6 bases, J lost 1 base, and 16 bases lay in between. The chain's CDR3 is CASSRPRTESYEQYF. For the CDR3, the DNA is TGTGCCAGCAGCCGACCCAGGACTGAATCCTACGAGCAGTACTTC.

Relative to its sample, this clonotype is medium-sized. The chain has TRBV20-1 and TRBJ2-2; D call uncertain. The germline V gene encodes CDR1 DFQATT and CDR2 SNEGSKA (reference sequence). The V and J ends lost 3 bases and 6 bases respectively, with 8 bases between them. This CDR3 spans 12 amino acids. The CDR3 nucleotides read TGCAGTGCTAGCGGCAGCGCCGGGGAGCTGTTTTTT. It encodes CSASGSAGELFF.

This sequence joins TRBV12-3 or TRBV12-4 and TRBJ1-2; maybe TRBD1 (6 bases). The CDR3 totals 13 residues. Between the trimmed V and J ends, which lost 1 base and 10 bases, there was a span of 13 bases. The CDR3 spells CASSLVQGRAYTF. The DNA of the CDR3 is TGTGCCAGCAGTTTAGTCCAGGGGAGGGCCTACACCTTC.

In its sample, this clonotype ranks as medium-sized. This rearrangement joins TRBV15 to TRBJ1-5; no clear D. CDR3 length: 13 amino acids. Germline V gene sequence: CDR1 LNHNV, CDR2 YYDKDF (reference sequence). V shed 1 base and J shed 10 bases, with 11 bases lying between them. CDR3 protein: CATSRGVPGPQHF. The CDR3 DNA reads as TGTGCCACCAGCAGAGGGGTCCCTGGACCCCAGCATTTT.

As for this clonotype: This likely stems from a read error, as it lies one base from a far larger clone. The gene calls are TRBV6-4 and TRBJ2-3; 10 nucleotides align to TRBD2. J lost 2 bases, V lost 6 bases, and 11 bases had no gene match. The CDR3 is 17 residues long. From germline, CDR1 is MRHNA and CDR2 SNTAGT. CDR3 sequence: CASSHSVGLAVTDTQYF. DNA of the CDR3: TGTGCCAGCAGCCACTCGGTCGGACTAGCGGTCACAGATACGCAGTATTTT.

This clonotype was found many times. This chain connects TRBV7-9 to TRBJ2-5, with D possibly TRBD1 on 5 matching bases. Trimming cost V 5 bases and J 5 bases, with 21 bases left between them. The length of the CDR3 is 16 residues. Germline CDR1 SEHNR, CDR2 FQNEAQ (reference sequence). The CDR3 DNA sequence: TGTGCCAGCAGCCGACAAACAGGCTCCTCCAGGGAGACCCAGTACTTC. Protein product: CASSRQTGSSRETQYF.

The chain links TRBV12-3 or TRBV12-4 to TRBJ2-1; 9 positions match TRBD2. This CDR3 contains 17 residues. Trimming took 6 bases from V and 13 from J; bases not matched to a gene: 22. In DNA form, the CDR3 reads TGTGCCAGCAGCCACCCTGGGGGCGGGAGGGCCCTAGAGACCCAGTTCTTC. This encodes CASSHPGGGRALETQFF.

Regarding this clonotype: The germline gene is not matched at one end of the junction; a read error may be the cause. V usage is TRBV7-2 and J usage is TRBJ2-6; weak D call: TRBD1 (6 bases). The CDR3 is 16 residues long. Germline V CDR1 and CDR2: SGHTA, FQGNSA. CDR3 nucleotide sequence: TGTGCCAGCAGCTTATCGGTGAGCTCTGGGGACAACGTCATGACTTTC. Translation gives CASSLSVSSGDNVMTF. Drawing the rest from reference TRBV7-2 and TRBJ2-6, the complete variable domain is GAGVSQSPSNKVTEKGKDVELRCDPISGHTALYWYRQSLGQGLEFLIYFQGNSAPDKSGLPSDRFSAERTGGSVSTLTIQRTQQEDSAVYLCASSLSVSSGDNVMTFGAGSRLTVL.

This clonotype was seen ten or more times. The rearrangement uses TRBV12-3 or TRBV12-4 and TRBJ1-1, with 7 bases matching TRBD1. The CDR3 loop spans 18 amino acids. The trim removed 5 bases at V and 6 bases at J, leaving 21 bases unmatched. The CDR3 loop is CASSPQFGTVKVWAEAFF. In nucleotides, the CDR3 is TGTGCCAGCAGTCCTCAATTCGGGACAGTAAAAGTCTGGGCTGAAGCTTTCTTT.

This clonotype was counted at least ten times. A junction boundary mismatches the germline segment, possibly from a read error. The gene calls are TRBV13 and TRBJ2-7; TRBD2 agrees at 13 bases. Germline V gene sequence: CDR1 PRHDT, CDR2 FYEKMQ (reference sequence). The CDR3 contains 16 residues. CDR3 protein: CASSLARLAGGIELYF. The CDR3 DNA is TGTGCCAGCAGCCTTGCCCGACTAGCGGGAGGTATCGAGCTGTACTTC.

This clonotype was detected ten times or more. V and J are TRBV28 and TRBJ1-1; 7 bases line up with TRBD1. Losses at the gene ends were 6 bases for V and 3 bases for J; bases not matched to a gene: 10. Germline V CDR1 and CDR2: MDHEN, SYDVKM. The CDR3 sequence is 15 residues long. The CDR3 coding sequence is TGTGCCAGCAGCTTAGCACAGGGGAGATACACTGAAGCTTTCTTT. Amino acids: CASSLAQGRYTEAFF.

This clonotype was seen at least ten times. The chain uses TRBV24-1 and TRBJ2-3, with 9 bases lining up with TRBD1. CDR3 length equals 16 residues. The V and J ends lost 3 bases and 4 bases, in that order; junction bases with no gene match: 7. CDR1 is KGHDR and CDR2 is SFDVKD in the germline V gene. CDR3 nucleotides: TGTGCCACCAGTGATCACGGGACAGGGACGGCAGATACGCAGTATTTT. Residues: CATSDHGTGTADTQYF.

This clonotype was picked up many times. The chain links TRBV6-1 to TRBJ1-1; D gene unclear. Germline CDR1 is MNHNS and CDR2 is SASEGT. The ends were cut back, 6 bases at V and 1 base at J, with 9 bases in the middle. The CDR3 totals 13 residues. The CDR3 bases are TGTGCCAGCAGAACAAGGCAGAACACTGAAGCTTTCTTT. This codes for CASRTRQNTEAFF.

This clonotype occurred a few times. The chain uses TRBV20-1 and TRBJ2-5, with 9 bases identical to TRBD2. The CDR3 runs to 14 residues. Unmatched junction bases numbered 15, after V lost 3 bases and J lost 13 bases. Germline CDR1 and CDR2: DFQATT and SNEGSKA (reference sequence). CDR3 sequence (DNA): TGCAGTGCTAGCTACGCGGGAGGGCAAGAGGCCCGGTACTTC. Protein sequence: CSASYAGGQEARYF.

In its sample, this clonotype was seen many times. This chain links TRBV6-1 with TRBJ1-5; 8 bases are shared with TRBD1. The CDR3 totals 13 residues. Germline loops: CDR1 MNHNS, CDR2 SASEGT. J gave up 6 bases and V 6 bases, and 4 bases lay outside the gene matches. The CDR3 spells CASSEDRVQPQHF. The CDR3 bases are TGTGCCAGCAGCGAGGACAGGGTTCAGCCCCAGCATTTT.

With regard to this clonotype: Given a far larger clone just one base away, this is likely a sequencing read error. The chain recombines TRBV6-2 or TRBV6-3 with TRBJ2-7; D is uncertain. CDR3 length: 13 amino acids. Trimming took off 5 bases at V and 7 bases at J, with 15 bases between the two ends. Per germline, CDR1 MNHEY and CDR2 SVGEGT. The CDR3 protein is CASSGCGEDEQYF. The DNA of the CDR3 is TGTGCCAGCAGTGGATGTGGCGAGGATGAGCAGTACTTC.

This clonotype is medium-sized in the sample. The genes are TRBV6-2 or TRBV6-3 and TRBJ2-2, with a tentative D call TRBD2 (6 bases). Germline V CDR1 and CDR2: MNHEY, SVGEGT. V lost 2 bases and J 1 base, leaving 11 bases between the germline ends. The CDR3 extends over 16 amino acids. This chain's CDR3 is CASSYGGTLNTGELFF. DNA of the CDR3: TGTGCCAGCAGTTACGGCGGGACGCTGAACACCGGGGAGCTGTTTTTT.

This clonotype came up many times. For the CDR3, the DNA is TGTGCCAGTAGTGCCCGCGGGGAAGGGAATAATCAGCCCCAGCATTTT. This translates into CASSARGEGNNQPQHF. This chain connects TRBV19 to TRBJ1-5, with unresolved D. The V end was cut by 5 bases, the J end by 4 bases, with 18 bases between. This CDR3 is 16 amino acids long. Germline V gene data show CDR1 as LNHDA and CDR2 as SQIVND (reference sequence).

In the case of this clonotype: A single base is all that separates this from a far larger clone, so a read error is likely. V and J are TRBV6-2 or TRBV6-3 and TRBJ1-4; D gene ambiguous. V was pared by 11 bases and J by 15 bases, with 25 bases between. Germline loops: CDR1 MNHEY, CDR2 SVGEGT. The CDR3 runs 13 residues. CDR3 in amino acids: CAGSQRWGMGLFF. CDR3 in DNA: TGTGCCGGGTCTCAGAGGTGGGGAATGGGGTTGTTTTTT.